This T cell receptor (beta chain) was identified during a study of cytomegalovirus exposure and HLA in healthy donors. General study points: Testing in vitro showed a few CMV-associated chains specific for CMV antigens. Most TCR sequences were seen very rarely across donors, but some public TCRs occurred in many.

Between the trimmed V and J ends, which lost 0 bases and 3 bases, there was a span of 12 bases. Germline-derived CDR1 and CDR2 are SGHVS and FQNEAQ. CDR3 size: 15 residues. About this clone itself: Its antigen is not known.

Clones were read by immunoSEQ multiplex PCR, and TCRdb kept only the in-frame ones, dropping some. This table holds 100,000 to 150,000 clones, about nine tenths found once. The sample comprised PBMCs. V and J are TRBV7-8 and TRBJ2-7, with D possibly being TRBD1 (5 bases). The TCR sequence derives from a woman aged 18-35 years in good health and CMV-seronegative. CDR3 sequence reads: CASSLAAGSFYEQYF. As DNA, the CDR3 is TGTGCCAGCAGCTTAGCGGCAGGGTCATTCTACGAGCAGTACTTC. The complete variable domain, with remaining parts taken from reference TRBV7-8 and TRBJ2-7, reads GAGVSQSPRYKVAKRGQDVALRCDPISGHVSLFWYQQALGQGPEFLTYFQNEAQLDKSGLPSDRFFAERPEGSVSTLKIQRTQQEDSAVYLCASSLAAGSFYEQYFGPGTRLTVT.